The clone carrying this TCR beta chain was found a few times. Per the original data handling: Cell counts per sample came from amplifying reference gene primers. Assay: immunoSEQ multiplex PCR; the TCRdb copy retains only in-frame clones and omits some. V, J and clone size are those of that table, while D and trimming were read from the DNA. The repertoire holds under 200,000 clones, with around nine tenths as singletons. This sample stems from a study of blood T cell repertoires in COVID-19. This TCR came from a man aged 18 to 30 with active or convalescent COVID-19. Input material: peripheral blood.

The CDR3 sequence: CASSAGQYGYTF. For the CDR3, the DNA is TGTGCCAGCAGTGCGGGTCAGTATGGCTACACCTTC. The rearrangement joins TRBV2 to TRBJ1-2; D not certain. Trimming took off 4 bases at V and 5 bases at J, with 8 bases between the two ends. The CDR3 totals 12 residues. Germline CDR1 reads SNHLY; CDR2 reads FYNNEI.